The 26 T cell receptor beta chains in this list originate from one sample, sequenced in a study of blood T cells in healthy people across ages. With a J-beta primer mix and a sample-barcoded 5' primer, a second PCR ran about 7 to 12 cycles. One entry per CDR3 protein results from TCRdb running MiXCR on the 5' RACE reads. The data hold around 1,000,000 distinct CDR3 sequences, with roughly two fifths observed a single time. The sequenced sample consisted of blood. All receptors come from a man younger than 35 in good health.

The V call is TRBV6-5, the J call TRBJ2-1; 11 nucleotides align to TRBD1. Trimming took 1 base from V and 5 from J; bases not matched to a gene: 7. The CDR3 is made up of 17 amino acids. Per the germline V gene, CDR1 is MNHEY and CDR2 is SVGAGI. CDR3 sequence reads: CASSYLGQGALNNEQFF. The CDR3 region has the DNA TGTGCCAGCAGTTACTTAGGACAGGGGGCGTTAAACAATGAGCAGTTCTTC.

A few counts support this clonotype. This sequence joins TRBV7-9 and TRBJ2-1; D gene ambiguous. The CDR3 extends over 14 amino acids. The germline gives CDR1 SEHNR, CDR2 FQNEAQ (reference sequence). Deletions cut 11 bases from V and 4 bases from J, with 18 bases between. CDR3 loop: CAGRPTAEYNEQFF. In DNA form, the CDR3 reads TGTGCCGGCCGTCCTACGGCGGAATACAATGAGCAGTTCTTC. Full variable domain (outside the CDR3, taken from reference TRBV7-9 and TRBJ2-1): DTGVSQNPRHKITKRGQNVTFRCDPISEHNRLYWYRQTLGQGPEFLTYFQNEAQLEKSRLLSDRFSAERPKGSFSTLEIQRTEQGDSAMYLCAGRPTAEYNEQFFGPGTRLTVL.

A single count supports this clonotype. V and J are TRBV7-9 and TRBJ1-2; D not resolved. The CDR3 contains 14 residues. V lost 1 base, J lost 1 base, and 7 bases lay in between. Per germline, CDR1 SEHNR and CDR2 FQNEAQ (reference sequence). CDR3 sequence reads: CASSLVAVNYGYTF. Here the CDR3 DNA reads TGTGCCAGCAGCTTAGTCGCAGTTAACTATGGCTACACCTTC.

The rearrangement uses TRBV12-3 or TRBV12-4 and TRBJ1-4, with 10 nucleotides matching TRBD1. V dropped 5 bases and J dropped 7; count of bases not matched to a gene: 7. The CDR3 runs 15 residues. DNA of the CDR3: TGTGCCAGCAGTCCCGGAGGGACAGGGGTTGAAAAACTGTTTTTT. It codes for CASSPGGTGVEKLFF.

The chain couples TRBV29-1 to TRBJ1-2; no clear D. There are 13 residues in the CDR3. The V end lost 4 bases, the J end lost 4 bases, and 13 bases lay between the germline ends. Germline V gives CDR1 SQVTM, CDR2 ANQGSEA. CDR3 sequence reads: CSVGGRNFYGYTF. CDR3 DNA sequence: TGCAGCGTTGGTGGCAGAAACTTCTATGGCTACACCTTC.

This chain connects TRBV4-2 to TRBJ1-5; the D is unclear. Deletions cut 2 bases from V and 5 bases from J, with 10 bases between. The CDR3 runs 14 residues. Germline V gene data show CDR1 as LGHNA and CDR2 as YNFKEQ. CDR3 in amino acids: CASSQSESYQPQHF. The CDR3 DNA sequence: TGTGCCAGCAGCCAATCGGAGTCGTATCAGCCCCAGCATTTT.

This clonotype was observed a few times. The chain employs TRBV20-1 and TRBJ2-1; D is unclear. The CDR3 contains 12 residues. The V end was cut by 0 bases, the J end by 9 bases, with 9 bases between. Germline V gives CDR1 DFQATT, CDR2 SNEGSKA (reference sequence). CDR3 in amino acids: CSARDGKGEQFF. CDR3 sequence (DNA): TGCAGTGCTAGAGATGGGAAGGGTGAGCAGTTCTTC.

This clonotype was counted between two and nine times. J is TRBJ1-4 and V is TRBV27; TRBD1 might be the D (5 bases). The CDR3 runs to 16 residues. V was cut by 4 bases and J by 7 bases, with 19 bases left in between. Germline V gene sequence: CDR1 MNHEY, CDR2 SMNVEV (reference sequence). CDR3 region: CASSSSGLGGSEKLFF. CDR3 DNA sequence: TGTGCCAGCAGTTCCTCGGGACTGGGGGGGAGTGAAAAACTGTTTTTT.

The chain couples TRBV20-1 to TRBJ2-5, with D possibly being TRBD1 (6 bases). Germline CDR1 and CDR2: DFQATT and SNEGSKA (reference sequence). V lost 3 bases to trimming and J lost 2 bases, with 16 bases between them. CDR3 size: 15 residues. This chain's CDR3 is CSASGVTGSQETQYF. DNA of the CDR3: TGCAGTGCTAGTGGTGTGACAGGATCTCAAGAGACCCAGTACTTC.

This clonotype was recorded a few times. The CDR3 sequence is CASSLIGAPDTQYF. DNA of the CDR3: TGTGCCAGCAGCTTAATTGGAGCGCCAGATACGCAGTATTTT. The chain links TRBV7-9 to TRBJ2-3; D remains ambiguous. The germline V and J ends were trimmed by 2 bases and 4 bases, with 10 bases remaining between them. Germline V gene lookup returns CDR1 SEHNR and CDR2 FQNEAQ (reference sequence). This CDR3 has 14 residues.

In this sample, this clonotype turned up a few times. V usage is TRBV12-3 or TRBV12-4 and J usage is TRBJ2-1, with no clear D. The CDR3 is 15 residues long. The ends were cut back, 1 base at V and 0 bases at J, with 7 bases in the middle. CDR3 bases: TGTGCCAGCAGTTTAGACACTATCTCCTACAATGAGCAGTTCTTC. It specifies CASSLDTISYNEQFF.

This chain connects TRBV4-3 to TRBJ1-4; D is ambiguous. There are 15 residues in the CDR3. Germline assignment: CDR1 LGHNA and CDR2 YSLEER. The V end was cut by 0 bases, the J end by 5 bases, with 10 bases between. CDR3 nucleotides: TGCGCCAGCAGCCAAGATGGCAGGATCAATGAAAAACTGTTTTTT. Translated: CASSQDGRINEKLFF.

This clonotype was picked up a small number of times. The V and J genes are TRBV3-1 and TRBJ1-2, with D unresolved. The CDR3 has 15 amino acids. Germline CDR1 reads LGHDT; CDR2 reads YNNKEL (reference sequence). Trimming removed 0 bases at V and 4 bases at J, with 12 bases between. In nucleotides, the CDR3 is TGTGCCAGCAGCCAAGAGGTCCAAGAGGGCTATGGCTACACCTTC. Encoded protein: CASSQEVQEGYGYTF.

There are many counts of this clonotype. CDR3 nucleotides: TGTGCCAGCAGTTCGACGACACCGAACACTGAAGCTTTCTTT. This translates into CASSSTTPNTEAFF. The rearrangement uses TRBV12-3 or TRBV12-4 and TRBJ1-1, with D uncertain. The V and J ends lost 4 bases and 1 base respectively, with 10 bases between them. This CDR3 region has 14 residues.

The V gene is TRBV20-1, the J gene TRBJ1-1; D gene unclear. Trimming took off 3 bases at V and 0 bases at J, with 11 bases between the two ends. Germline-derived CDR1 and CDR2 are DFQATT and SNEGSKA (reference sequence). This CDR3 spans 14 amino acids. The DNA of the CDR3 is TGCAGTGCTAGGAGGCGATTTATGAACACTGAAGCTTTCTTT. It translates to CSARRRFMNTEAFF.

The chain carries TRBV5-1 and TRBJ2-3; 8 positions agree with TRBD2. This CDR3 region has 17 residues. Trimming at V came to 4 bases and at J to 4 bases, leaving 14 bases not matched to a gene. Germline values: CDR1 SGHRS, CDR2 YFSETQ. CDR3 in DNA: TGCGCCAGCAGCCCATTGCCGGGGACTAGTTTCCCAGATACGCAGTATTTT. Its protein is CASSPLPGTSFPDTQYF.

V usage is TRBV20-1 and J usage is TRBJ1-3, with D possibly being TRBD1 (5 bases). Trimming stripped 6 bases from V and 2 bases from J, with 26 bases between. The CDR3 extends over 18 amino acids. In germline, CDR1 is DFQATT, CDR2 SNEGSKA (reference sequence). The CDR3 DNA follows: TGCAGTGCCCGAGAGGCCGGGACCCTGGTACAAACTGGAAACACCATATATTTT. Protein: CSAREAGTLVQTGNTIYF.

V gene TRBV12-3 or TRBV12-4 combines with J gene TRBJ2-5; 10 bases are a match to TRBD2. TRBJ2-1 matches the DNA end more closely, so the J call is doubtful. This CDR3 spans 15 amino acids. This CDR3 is CASSPTSGYQETQFF. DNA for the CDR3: TGTGCCAGCAGCCCGACTAGCGGGTACCAAGAGACCCAGTTCTTC.

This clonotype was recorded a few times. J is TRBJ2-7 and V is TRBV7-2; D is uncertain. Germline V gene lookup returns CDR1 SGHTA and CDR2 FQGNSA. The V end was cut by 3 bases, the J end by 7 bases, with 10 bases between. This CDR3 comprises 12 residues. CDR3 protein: CASSFFLGEQYF. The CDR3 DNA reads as TGTGCCAGCAGCTTTTTCTTGGGGGAGCAGTACTTC. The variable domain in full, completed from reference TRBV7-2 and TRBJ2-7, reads GAGVSQSPSNKVTEKGKDVELRCDPISGHTALYWYRQSLGQGLEFLIYFQGNSAPDKSGLPSDRFSAERTGGSVSTLTIQRTQQEDSAVYLCASSFFLGEQYFGPGTRLTVT.

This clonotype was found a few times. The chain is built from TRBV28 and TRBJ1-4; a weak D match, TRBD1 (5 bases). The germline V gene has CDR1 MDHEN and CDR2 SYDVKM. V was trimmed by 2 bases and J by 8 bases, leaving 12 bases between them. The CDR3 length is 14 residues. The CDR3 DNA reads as TGTGCCAGCAGTTTAACGGGACCCGGGGAAAAACTGTTTTTT. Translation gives CASSLTGPGEKLFF.

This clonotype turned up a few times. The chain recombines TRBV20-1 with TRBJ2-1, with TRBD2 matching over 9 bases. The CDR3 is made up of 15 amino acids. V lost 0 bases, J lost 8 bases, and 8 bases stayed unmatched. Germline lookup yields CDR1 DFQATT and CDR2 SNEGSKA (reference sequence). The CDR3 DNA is TGCAGTGCTAGAGATCCGGCGGGGGGGCCCTATGAGCAGTTCTTC. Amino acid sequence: CSARDPAGGPYEQFF.

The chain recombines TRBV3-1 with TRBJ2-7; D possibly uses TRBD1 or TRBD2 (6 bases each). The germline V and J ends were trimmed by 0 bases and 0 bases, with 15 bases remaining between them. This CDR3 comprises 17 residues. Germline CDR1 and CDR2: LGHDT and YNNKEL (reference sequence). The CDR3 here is CASSQDRGDCSSYEQYF. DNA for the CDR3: TGTGCCAGCAGCCAAGATAGGGGGGACTGTAGCTCCTACGAGCAGTACTTC.

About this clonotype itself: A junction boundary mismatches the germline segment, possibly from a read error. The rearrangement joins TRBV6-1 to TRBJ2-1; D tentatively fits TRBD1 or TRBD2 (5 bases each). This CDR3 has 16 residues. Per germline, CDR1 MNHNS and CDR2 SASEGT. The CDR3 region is CASSEGGGYSYNGQFF. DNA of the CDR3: TGTGCCAGCAGTGAAGGTGGGGGTTATTCCTACAATGGGCAGTTCTTC.

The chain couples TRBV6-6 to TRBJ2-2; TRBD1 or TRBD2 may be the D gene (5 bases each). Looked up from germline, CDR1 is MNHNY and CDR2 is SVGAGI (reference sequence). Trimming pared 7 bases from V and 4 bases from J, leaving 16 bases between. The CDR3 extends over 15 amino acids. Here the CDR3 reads CASTRDRRRTGELFF. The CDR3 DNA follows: TGTGCCAGCACTAGGGACCGAAGGCGCACCGGGGAGCTGTTTTTT.

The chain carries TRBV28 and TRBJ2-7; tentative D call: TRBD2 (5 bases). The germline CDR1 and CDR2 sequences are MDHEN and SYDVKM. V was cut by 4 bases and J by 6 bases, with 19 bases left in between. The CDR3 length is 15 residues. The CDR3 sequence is CASSYSSGMSSEQYF. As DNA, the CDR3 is TGTGCCAGCAGTTACTCCTCCGGGATGAGCTCCGAGCAGTACTTC.

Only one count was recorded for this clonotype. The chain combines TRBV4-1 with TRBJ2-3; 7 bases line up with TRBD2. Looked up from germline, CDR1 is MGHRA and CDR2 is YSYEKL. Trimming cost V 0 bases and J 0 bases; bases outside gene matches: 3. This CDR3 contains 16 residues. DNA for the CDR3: TGCGCCAGCAGCCAAGAGCCGCGGGGGAGCACAGATACGCAGTATTTT. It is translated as CASSQEPRGSTDTQYF.